Following are 13 T cell receptor beta chains from one sample sequenced in a study of post-analysis software for immune sequencing data. General observations from the study: TRBV segments more frequent in patients than in controls numbered roughly 5 and included TRBV5-6, TRBV5-1 and TRBV20-1.

The antigens these receptors bind are not known. Unique molecular identifiers featured in each of the TCR beta cDNA libraries. Via MiXCR, TCRdb re-called the PCR reads, giving one row per CDR3 protein. The table shows 800,000 to 950,000 distinct CDR3 sequences, with about 53% occurring only once. Sequenced sample: blood. The receptors stem from a girl between 5 and 17 years old with multiple sclerosis.

The J gene is TRBJ1-2, the V gene TRBV10-3; no definite D call. The germline V gene encodes CDR1 ENHRY and CDR2 SYGVKD. The CDR3 has 14 amino acids. Trimming pared 3 bases from V and 2 bases from J, leaving 10 bases between. The CDR3, as DNA: TGTGCCATCAGTGAATACAGTCTCAACTATGGCTACACCTTC. This codes for CAISEYSLNYGYTF.

The V gene is TRBV9, the J gene TRBJ2-1; D might be TRBD1 (6 bases). CDR3 length equals 18 residues. V was cut by 0 bases and J by 2 bases, with 18 bases left in between. The germline gives CDR1 SGDLS, CDR2 YYNGEE. The CDR3 reads CASSVAPYVGTPYNEQFF. The CDR3 nucleotides read TGTGCCAGCAGCGTAGCCCCTTATGTAGGGACACCCTACAATGAGCAGTTCTTC. Based on the CDR3 plus reference TRBV9 and TRBJ2-1, the full variable domain is DSGVTQTPKHLITATGQRVTLRCSPRSGDLSVYWYQQSLDQGLQFLIQYYNGEERAKGNILERFSAQQFPDLHSELNLSSLELGDSALYFCASSVAPYVGTPYNEQFFGPGTRLTVL.

This chain connects TRBV29-1 to TRBJ1-6; 7 nucleotides line up with TRBD1. Germline V gene lookup returns CDR1 SQVTM and CDR2 ANQGSEA. V lost 5 bases, J lost 6 bases, and 7 bases stayed unmatched. CDR3 length: 14 residues. The CDR3, as DNA: TGCAGCGTTAAAGGACAGGAGACTAATTCACCCCTCCACTTT. It is translated as CSVKGQETNSPLHF. Full variable domain (outside the CDR3, taken from reference TRBV29-1 and TRBJ1-6): SAVISQKPSRDICQRGTSLTIQCQVDSQVTMMFWYRQQPGQSLTLIATANQGSEATYESGFVIDKFPISRPNLTFSTLTVSNMSPEDSSIYLCSVKGQETNSPLHFGNGTRLTVT.

This chain joins TRBV5-1 and TRBJ2-5; 9 bases line up with TRBD1. Looked up from germline, CDR1 is SGHRS and CDR2 is YFSETQ. Trimming took 6 bases from V and 4 from J; bases not matched to a gene: 10. CDR3 length: 15 amino acids. CDR3 amino acids: CASNRDRVQRETQYF. CDR3 nucleotide sequence: TGCGCCAGCAACCGGGACAGGGTACAGCGAGAGACCCAGTACTTC.

The chain links TRBV29-1 to TRBJ1-4; no firm D call. V shed 3 bases and J shed 8 bases, with 16 bases lying between them. Germline-derived CDR1 and CDR2 are SQVTM and ANQGSEA. The CDR3 runs 14 residues. Written as DNA, the CDR3 is TGCAGCGTTGACCGGGCGGACGGACGGGAAAAACTGTTTTTT. The encoded protein is CSVDRADGREKLFF.

Worth noting for this clonotype: One junction end does not reproduce the germline sequence, and a read error may be involved. V usage is TRBV18 and J usage is TRBJ2-5, with TRBD1 as a possible D gene (5 bases). Germline V gene lookup returns CDR1 KGHSH and CDR2 LQKENI. The CDR3 spans 13 residues. The CDR3 sequence is CTSSRADQETQYF. DNA of the CDR3: TGTACCAGCTCCAGGGCAGACCAAGAGACCCAGTACTTC.

This clonotype was counted a few times. The genes are TRBV7-2 and TRBJ2-5, with 14 positions matching TRBD2. V dropped 3 bases and J dropped 1; count of bases not matched to a gene: 1. This CDR3 spans 16 amino acids. Germline assignment: CDR1 SGHTA and CDR2 FQGNSA. As DNA, the CDR3 is TGTGCCAGCAGCTTCGGACTAGCGGGGGGCCAAGAGACCCAGTACTTC. It is translated as CASSFGLAGGQETQYF.

A word on this clonotype: A much more abundant neighbour one base away suggests this may be a read error. The chain links TRBV11-2 to TRBJ2-7; D is possibly TRBD1 (6 bases). Germline CDR1 reads SGHAT; CDR2 reads FQNNGV. The V and J ends lost 5 bases and 0 bases respectively, with 11 bases between them. CDR3 length: 14 amino acids. The CDR3 nucleotides are TGTGCCAGCAGCATCGACAGGAGCTCCTACGAGCAGTACTTC. Translation gives CASSIDRSSYEQYF.

The rearrangement links TRBV12-3 or TRBV12-4 to TRBJ1-2; D remains unclear. V gave up 2 bases and J gave up 2 bases, with 6 bases separating them. The CDR3 is 13 amino acids. The chain's CDR3 is CASSLLQNYGYTF. In nucleotides, the CDR3 is TGTGCCAGCAGTTTATTACAGAACTATGGCTACACCTTC.

The chain has TRBV25-1 and TRBJ2-7; D ambiguous. This CDR3 spans 13 amino acids. Trimming took 3 bases from V and 0 from J, leaving 6 bases between them. The germline V gene encodes CDR1 MGHDK and CDR2 SYGVNS. The CDR3: CASSDRYSYEQYF. The DNA of the CDR3 is TGTGCCAGCAGTGACCGGTACTCCTACGAGCAGTACTTC.

The chain employs TRBV20-1 and TRBJ2-1, with D uncertain. With 3 bases removed from V and 10 bases from J, the gap between germline ends came to 10 bases. Germline V gives CDR1 DFQATT, CDR2 SNEGSKA (reference sequence). This CDR3 comprises 11 residues. This chain's CDR3 is CSASWLGEQFF. CDR3 nucleotide sequence: TGCAGTGCTAGTTGGCTAGGCGAGCAGTTCTTC.

The chain carries TRBV25-1 and TRBJ1-2; D gene uncertain. This CDR3 comprises 14 residues. The germline CDR1 and CDR2 sequences are MGHDK and SYGVNS. Trimming removed 4 bases at V and 0 bases at J, with 9 bases between. CDR3 residues: CASSVGSTNYGYTF. CDR3 bases: TGTGCCAGCAGTGTCGGGTCAACTAACTATGGCTACACCTTC.

V and J are TRBV4-1 and TRBJ2-5, with a possible D match to TRBD2 (6 bases). The J call may be wrong; the DNA end is better matched by TRBJ2-7. The length of the CDR3 is 15 residues. Germline V CDR1 and CDR2: MGHRA, YSYEKL. In DNA form, the CDR3 reads TGCGCCAGCAGCCGAGGCGGGGACGGAACCTACGAGCAGTACTTC. This encodes CASSRGGDGTYEQYF.